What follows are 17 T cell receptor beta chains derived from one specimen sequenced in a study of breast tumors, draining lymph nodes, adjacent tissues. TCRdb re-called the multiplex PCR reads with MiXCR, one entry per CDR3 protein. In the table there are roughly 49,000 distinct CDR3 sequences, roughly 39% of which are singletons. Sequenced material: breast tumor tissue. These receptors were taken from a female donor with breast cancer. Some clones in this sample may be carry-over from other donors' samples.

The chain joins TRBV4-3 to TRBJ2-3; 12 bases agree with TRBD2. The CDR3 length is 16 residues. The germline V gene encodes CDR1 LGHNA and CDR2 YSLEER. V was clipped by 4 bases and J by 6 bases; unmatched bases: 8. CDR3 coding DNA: TGCGCCAGCAGCCCGGCTAGCGGGAGGGCCCTGGATACGCAGTATTTT. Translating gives CASSPASGRALDTQYF.

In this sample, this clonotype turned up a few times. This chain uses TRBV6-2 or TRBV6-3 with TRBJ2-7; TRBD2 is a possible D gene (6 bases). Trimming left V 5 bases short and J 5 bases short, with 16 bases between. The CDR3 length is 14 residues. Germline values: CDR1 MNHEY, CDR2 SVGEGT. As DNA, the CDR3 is TGTGCCAGCAGTCACGGTGCGGGGAGCGACGAGCAGTACTTC. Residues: CASSHGAGSDEQYF.

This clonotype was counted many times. CDR3 coding DNA: TGTGCCAGCAGTTTTGGGGACAGTTCCTACAATGAGCAGTTCTTC. It is translated as CASSFGDSSYNEQFF. This chain uses TRBV5-4 with TRBJ2-1; 7 nucleotides match TRBD1. From germline, CDR1 is SGHNT and CDR2 YYREEE (reference sequence). J was trimmed by 1 base and V by 5 bases; bases with no gene match: 6. The CDR3 covers 15 residues.

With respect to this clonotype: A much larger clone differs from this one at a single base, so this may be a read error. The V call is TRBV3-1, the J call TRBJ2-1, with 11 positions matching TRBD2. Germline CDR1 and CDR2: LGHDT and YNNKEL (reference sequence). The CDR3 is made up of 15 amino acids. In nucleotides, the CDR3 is TGTCCCAGCAGCCAAGTGAGACTAGCGGGAAGTGAGCAGTTCTTC. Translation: CPSSQVRLAGSEQFF.

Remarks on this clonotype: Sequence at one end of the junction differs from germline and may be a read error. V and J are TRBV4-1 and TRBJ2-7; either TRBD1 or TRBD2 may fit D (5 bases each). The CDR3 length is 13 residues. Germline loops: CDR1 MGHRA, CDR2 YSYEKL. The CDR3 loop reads CASNWDGSYEQYF. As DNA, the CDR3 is TGTGCCAGCAACTGGGACGGATCCTACGAGCAGTACTTC.

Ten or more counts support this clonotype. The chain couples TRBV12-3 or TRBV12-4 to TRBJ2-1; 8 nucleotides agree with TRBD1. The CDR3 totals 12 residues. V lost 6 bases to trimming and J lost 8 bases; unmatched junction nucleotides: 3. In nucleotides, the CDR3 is TGTGCCAGCAGATTGACAGGGGATGAGCAGTTCTTC. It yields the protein CASRLTGDEQFF.

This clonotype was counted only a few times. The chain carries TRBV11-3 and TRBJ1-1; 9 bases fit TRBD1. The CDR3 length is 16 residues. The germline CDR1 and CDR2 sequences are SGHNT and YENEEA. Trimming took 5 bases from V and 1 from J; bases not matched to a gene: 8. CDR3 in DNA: TGTGCCAGCAGCCCCGGGACAGGGCGCTCGAACACTGAAGCTTTCTTT. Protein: CASSPGTGRSNTEAFF.

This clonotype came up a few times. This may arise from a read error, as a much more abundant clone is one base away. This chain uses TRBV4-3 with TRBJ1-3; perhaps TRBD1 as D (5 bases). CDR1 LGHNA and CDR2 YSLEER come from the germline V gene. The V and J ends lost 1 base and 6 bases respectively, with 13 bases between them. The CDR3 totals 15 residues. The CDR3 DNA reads TGCGCCAGCAGCCAAGCTTACAGGTTGTTAAACACCATATATTTT. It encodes CASSQAYRLLNTIYF.

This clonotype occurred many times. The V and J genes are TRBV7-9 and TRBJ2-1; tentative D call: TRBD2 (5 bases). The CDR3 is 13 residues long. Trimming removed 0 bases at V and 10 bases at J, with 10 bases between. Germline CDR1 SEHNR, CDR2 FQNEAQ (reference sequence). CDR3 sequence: CASSLAPQREQFF. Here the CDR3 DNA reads TGTGCCAGCAGCTTAGCGCCTCAGCGGGAGCAGTTCTTC.

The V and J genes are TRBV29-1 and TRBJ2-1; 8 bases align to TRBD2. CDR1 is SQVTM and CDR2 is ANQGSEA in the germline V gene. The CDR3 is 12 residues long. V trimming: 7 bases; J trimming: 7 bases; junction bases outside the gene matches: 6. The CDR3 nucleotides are TGCAGCGCCCGGGAGGGAGGGAATGAGCAGTTCTTC. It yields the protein CSAREGGNEQFF.

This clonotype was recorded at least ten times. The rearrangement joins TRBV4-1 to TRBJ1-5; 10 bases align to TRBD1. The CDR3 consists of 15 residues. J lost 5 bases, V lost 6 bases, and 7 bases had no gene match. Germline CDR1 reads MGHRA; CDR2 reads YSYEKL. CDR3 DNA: TGCGCCAGCAGTCCCGGACAGGGGGATTATCAGCCCCAGCATTTT. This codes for CASSPGQGDYQPQHF.

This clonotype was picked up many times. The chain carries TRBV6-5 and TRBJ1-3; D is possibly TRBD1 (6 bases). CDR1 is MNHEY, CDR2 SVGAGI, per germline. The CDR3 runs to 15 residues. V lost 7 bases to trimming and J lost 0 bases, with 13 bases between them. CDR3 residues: CASTSTGPSGNTIYF. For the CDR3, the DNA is TGTGCCAGCACCTCTACAGGGCCCTCTGGAAACACCATATATTTT.

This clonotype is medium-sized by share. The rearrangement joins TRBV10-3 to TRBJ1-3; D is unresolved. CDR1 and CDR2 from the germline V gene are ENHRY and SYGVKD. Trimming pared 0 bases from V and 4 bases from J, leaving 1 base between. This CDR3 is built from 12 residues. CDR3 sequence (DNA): TGTGCCATCAGTGAGTCCGGAAACACCATATATTTT. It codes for CAISESGNTIYF.

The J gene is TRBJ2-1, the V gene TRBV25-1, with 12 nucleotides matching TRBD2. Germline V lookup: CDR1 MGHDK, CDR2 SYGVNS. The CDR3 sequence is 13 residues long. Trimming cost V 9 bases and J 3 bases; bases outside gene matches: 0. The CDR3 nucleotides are TGTGCCAGGACTAGCGGGAGCTACAATGAGCAGTTCTTC. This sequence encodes CARTSGSYNEQFF. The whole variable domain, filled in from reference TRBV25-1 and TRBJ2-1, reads EADIYQTPRYLVIGTGKKITLECSQTMGHDKMYWYQQDPGMELHLIHYSYGVNSTEKGDLSSESTVSRIRTEHFPLTLESARPSHTSQYLCARTSGSYNEQFFGPGTRLTVL.

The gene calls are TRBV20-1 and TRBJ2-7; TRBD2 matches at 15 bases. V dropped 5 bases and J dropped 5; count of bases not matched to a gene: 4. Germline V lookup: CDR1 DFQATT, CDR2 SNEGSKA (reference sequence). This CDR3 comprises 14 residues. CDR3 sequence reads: CSALGLAGGNEQYF. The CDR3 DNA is TGCAGTGCTCTCGGACTAGCGGGAGGGAACGAGCAGTACTTC.

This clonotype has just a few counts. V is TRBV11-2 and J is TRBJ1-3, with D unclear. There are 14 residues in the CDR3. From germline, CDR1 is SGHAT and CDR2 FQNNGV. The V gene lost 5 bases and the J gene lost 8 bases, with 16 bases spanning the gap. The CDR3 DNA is TGTGCCAGCAGCGAAGGCAGGTCCGGGTACACCATATATTTT. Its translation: CASSEGRSGYTIYF.

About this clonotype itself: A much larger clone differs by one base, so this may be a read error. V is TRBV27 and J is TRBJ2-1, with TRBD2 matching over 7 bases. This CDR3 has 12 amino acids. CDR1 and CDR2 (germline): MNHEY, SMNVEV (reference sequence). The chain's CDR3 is CASGLVYSEQFF. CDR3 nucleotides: TGTGCCAGCGGACTAGTCTACAGTGAGCAGTTCTTC.